Listed here are 21 T cell receptor beta chains from one sample, sequenced in a study of shared clonotypes between healthy human individuals. TCRdb keeps only in-frame clones here, not all; method: immunoSEQ multiplex PCR. The sample yields 2 million to 2.5 million clones, around 95% seen once. The material sequenced was naive CD4+ T cells sorted from blood. As for subset: CD45RA+ positively selected. All receptors derive from a man between 18 and 29 years old in good health.

The chain is built from TRBV19 and TRBJ1-5, with 7 nucleotides matching TRBD1. Per the germline V gene, CDR1 is LNHDA and CDR2 is SQIVND (reference sequence). Trimming at V came to 5 bases and at J to 5 bases, leaving 9 bases not matched to a gene. The length of the CDR3 is 15 residues. The CDR3 region has the DNA TGTGCCAGTAGTGGAGGTGGACAGGCTTATCAGCCCCAGCATTTT. Translated, it gives CASSGGGQAYQPQHF.

A remark on this clone: Other DNA sequences in the same sample also yield this CDR3. V is TRBV20-1 and J is TRBJ1-1; D gene unclear. V was trimmed by 3 bases and J by 3 bases, leaving 5 bases between them. CDR1 and CDR2 (germline): DFQATT, SNEGSKA (reference sequence). This CDR3 is built from 11 residues. The CDR3, as DNA: TGCAGTGCTAGCTTGGACACTGAAGCTTTCTTT. Amino acids: CSASLDTEAFF.

The DNA of the CDR3 is TGTGCCAGCAGGACGGGACAGGGTCTCTCTGGAAACACCATATATTTT. It codes for CASRTGQGLSGNTIYF. This sequence joins TRBV7-9 and TRBJ1-3; 9 bases fit TRBD1. The germline V gene encodes CDR1 SEHNR and CDR2 FQNEAQ (reference sequence). J was trimmed by 0 bases and V by 6 bases; bases with no gene match: 6. This CDR3 spans 16 amino acids.

CDR3 nucleotides: TGCGCCAGCAGCTTGGCCGCCGATTCCTCCTACGAGCAGTACTTC. This encodes CASSLAADSSYEQYF. This sequence joins TRBV5-1 and TRBJ2-7, with D hard to call. V lost 0 bases and J 0 bases, leaving 10 bases between the germline ends. Per the germline V gene, CDR1 is SGHRS and CDR2 is YFSETQ. The CDR3 runs to 15 residues.

The rearrangement joins TRBV7-2 to TRBJ2-1; maybe TRBD2 (6 bases). V was clipped by 5 bases and J by 5 bases, with 19 bases between them. Germline-derived CDR1 and CDR2 are SGHTA and FQGNSA. The CDR3 contains 16 residues. CDR3 in amino acids: CASSRWRGAPNNEQFF. The CDR3 DNA sequence: TGTGCCAGCAGCCGATGGCGGGGAGCCCCAAACAATGAGCAGTTCTTC. Full variable domain (outside the CDR3, taken from reference TRBV7-2 and TRBJ2-1): GAGVSQSPSNKVTEKGKDVELRCDPISGHTALYWYRQSLGQGLEFLIYFQGNSAPDKSGLPSDRFSAERTGGSVSTLTIQRTQQEDSAVYLCASSRWRGAPNNEQFFGPGTRLTVL.

V is TRBV5-1 and J is TRBJ2-1; the D is unclear. CDR1 is SGHRS, CDR2 YFSETQ, per germline. This CDR3 region has 14 residues. V was cut by 3 bases and J by 2 bases, with 9 bases left in between. CDR3 DNA sequence: TGCGCCAGCAGCTACGATATGACCTACAATGAGCAGTTCTTC. Translating it yields CASSYDMTYNEQFF.

Note on this clone: The same CDR3 arises from other DNA sequences in this sample as well. V usage is TRBV4-2 and J usage is TRBJ2-5; 8 bases are a match to TRBD2. Germline loops: CDR1 LGHNA, CDR2 YNFKEQ. This CDR3 is 16 amino acids long. J gave up 2 bases and V 1 base, and 6 bases lay outside the gene matches. The CDR3 DNA sequence: TGTGCCAGCAGCCAAGGGCTAGCGGGCGGACAAGAGACCCAGTACTTC. This gives the protein CASSQGLAGGQETQYF.

This chain joins TRBV5-4 and TRBJ1-3; 7 nucleotides align to TRBD1. The CDR3 totals 14 residues. Germline V gene data show CDR1 as SGHNT and CDR2 as YYREEE (reference sequence). V lost 4 bases to trimming and J lost 4 bases; unmatched junction nucleotides: 5. CDR3 region: CASSRPGQGNTIYF. The CDR3 bases are TGTGCCAGCAGCAGACCGGGACAGGGAAACACCATATATTTT.

Written as DNA, the CDR3 is TGTGCCAGCAGTTTGTCCAGGGTGAGGAAAGACACCATATATTTT. It yields the protein CASSLSRVRKDTIYF. The rearrangement joins TRBV28 to TRBJ1-3, with D tentatively TRBD1 (5 bases). Looked up from germline, CDR1 is MDHEN and CDR2 is SYDVKM. V was cut by 3 bases and J by 8 bases, with 17 bases left in between. The CDR3 is 15 residues long.

The V and J genes are TRBV7-9 and TRBJ2-7, with D possibly matching TRBD1 (5 bases). The CDR3 has 15 amino acids. Germline CDR1 is SEHNR and CDR2 is FQNEAQ (reference sequence). Trimming removed 3 bases from V and 6 bases from J, with 18 bases in between. This chain's CDR3 is CASSFLVLTGTEQYF. Written as DNA, the CDR3 is TGTGCCAGCAGCTTTTTGGTCCTAACAGGCACCGAGCAGTACTTC.

The chain is built from TRBV6-5 and TRBJ2-7, with D possibly being TRBD2 (5 bases). The CDR3 loop spans 12 amino acids. Germline CDR1 MNHEY, CDR2 SVGAGI. V was cut by 2 bases and J by 7 bases, with 9 bases left in between. The CDR3 DNA follows: TGTGCCAGCAGTTACCCCTCGGGGGAGCAGTACTTC. Translating gives CASSYPSGEQYF.

The rearrangement joins TRBV6-1 to TRBJ2-2; 12 bases map to TRBD2. Germline V gene lookup returns CDR1 MNHNS and CDR2 SASEGT. The CDR3 extends over 18 amino acids. The junction had 9 bases not matched to a gene; V was cut back by 4 bases and J by 3 bases. As DNA, the CDR3 is TGTGCCAGCAGTGCTGAGACTAGCGGGAGAGGGCACACCGGGGAGCTGTTTTTT. It codes for CASSAETSGRGHTGELFF.

This clone was found once. The CDR3 reads CASSEARAGADTQYF. CDR3 nucleotides: TGTGCCAGCAGTGAAGCGCGGGCAGGGGCAGATACGCAGTATTTT. The chain uses TRBV6-1 and TRBJ2-3, with a weak D call TRBD1 (6 bases). V lost 0 bases to trimming and J lost 4 bases, with 11 bases between them. CDR1 and CDR2 from the germline V gene are MNHNS and SASEGT. This CDR3 is 15 amino acids long.

The chain uses TRBV29-1 and TRBJ2-1; the match to TRBD1 covers 8 bases. This CDR3 comprises 12 residues. Germline assignment: CDR1 SQVTM and CDR2 ANQGSEA. J lost 6 bases, V lost 6 bases, and 4 bases had no gene match. The CDR3 loop reads CSVNRGSNEQFF. CDR3 in DNA: TGCAGCGTGAACAGGGGGAGCAATGAGCAGTTCTTC.

The CDR3 here is CASSLSDRGDQPQHF. In DNA form, the CDR3 reads TGTGCCAGCAGCCTCTCCGACAGGGGAGATCAGCCCCAGCATTTT. The J gene is TRBJ1-5, the V gene TRBV7-8; 8 nucleotides line up with TRBD1. This CDR3 has 15 residues. Per germline, CDR1 SGHVS and CDR2 FQNEAQ. V lost 5 bases and J lost 5; bases outside the gene matches: 8. The entire variable domain, with the rest obtained from reference TRBV7-8 and TRBJ1-5, is as follows: GAGVSQSPRYKVAKRGQDVALRCDPISGHVSLFWYQQALGQGPEFLTYFQNEAQLDKSGLPSDRFFAERPEGSVSTLKIQRTQQEDSAVYLCASSLSDRGDQPQHFGDGTRLSIL.

This rearrangement joins TRBV9 to TRBJ2-3, with D possibly being TRBD1 or TRBD2 (5 bases each). There are 15 residues in the CDR3. Trimming left V 0 bases short and J 2 bases short, with 10 bases between. Per germline, CDR1 SGDLS and CDR2 YYNGEE. Here the CDR3 reads CASSVDEGITDTQYF. The CDR3 nucleotides read TGTGCCAGCAGCGTAGATGAGGGGATCACAGATACGCAGTATTTT.

CDR3 sequence (DNA): TGCGCCAGCAGCTTGGGAATGGGACAGTCGGCCTACGAGCAGTACTTC. Amino acid sequence: CASSLGMGQSAYEQYF. V is TRBV5-1 and J is TRBJ2-7, with 7 bases identical to TRBD1. The CDR3 runs to 16 residues. Germline assignment: CDR1 SGHRS and CDR2 YFSETQ. V lost 0 bases and J lost 2; bases outside the gene matches: 8. The variable domain in full, with the rest retrieved from reference TRBV5-1 and TRBJ2-7, is KAGVTQTPRYLIKTRGQQVTLSCSPISGHRSVSWYQQTPGQGLQFLFEYFSETQRNKGNFPGRFSGRQFSNSRSEMNVSTLELGDSALYLCASSLGMGQSAYEQYFGPGTRLTVT.

This chain connects TRBV5-1 to TRBJ1-3; 8 bases are a match to TRBD1. Germline V CDR1 and CDR2: SGHRS, YFSETQ. The CDR3 extends over 15 amino acids. Trimming removed 4 bases from V and 4 bases from J; junction bases left unmatched: 7. CDR3 region: CASSTGQGLGNTIYF. CDR3 coding DNA: TGCGCCAGCAGCACAGGACAGGGCCTAGGAAACACCATATATTTT.

The chain has TRBV23-1 and TRBJ1-2; 8 bases are a match to TRBD1. TRBV23-1 is labeled an ORF, and its function is uncertain. The trim removed 0 bases at V and 5 bases at J, leaving 5 bases unmatched. There are 15 residues in the CDR3. CDR3 DNA: TGCGCCAGCAGTCAATCGGACAGGGCAGGATATGGCTACACCTTC. Translated, it gives CASSQSDRAGYGYTF.

The gene calls are TRBV29-1 and TRBJ2-5; D is unclear. The CDR3 loop spans 11 amino acids. Per the germline V gene, CDR1 is SQVTM and CDR2 is ANQGSEA. V was clipped by 0 bases and J by 5 bases, with 4 bases between them. CDR3 coding DNA: TGCAGCGTTGAAGAGAACGAGACCCAGTACTTC. Encoded protein: CSVEENETQYF.

This chain uses TRBV5-6 with TRBJ1-1, with D perhaps matching TRBD1 (5 bases). Germline values: CDR1 SGHDT, CDR2 YYEEEE. With 3 bases removed from V and 1 base from J, the gap between germline ends came to 10 bases. The length of the CDR3 is 14 residues. The chain's CDR3 is CASSWGEKNTEAFF. CDR3 nucleotide sequence: TGTGCCAGCAGCTGGGGGGAGAAGAACACTGAAGCTTTCTTT. The full variable domain, rest sourced from reference TRBV5-6 and TRBJ1-1, is DAGVTQSPTHLIKTRGQQVTLRCSPKSGHDTVSWYQQALGQGPQFIFQYYEEEERQRGNFPDRFSGHQFPNYSSELNVNALLLGDSALYLCASSWGEKNTEAFFGQGTRLTVV.